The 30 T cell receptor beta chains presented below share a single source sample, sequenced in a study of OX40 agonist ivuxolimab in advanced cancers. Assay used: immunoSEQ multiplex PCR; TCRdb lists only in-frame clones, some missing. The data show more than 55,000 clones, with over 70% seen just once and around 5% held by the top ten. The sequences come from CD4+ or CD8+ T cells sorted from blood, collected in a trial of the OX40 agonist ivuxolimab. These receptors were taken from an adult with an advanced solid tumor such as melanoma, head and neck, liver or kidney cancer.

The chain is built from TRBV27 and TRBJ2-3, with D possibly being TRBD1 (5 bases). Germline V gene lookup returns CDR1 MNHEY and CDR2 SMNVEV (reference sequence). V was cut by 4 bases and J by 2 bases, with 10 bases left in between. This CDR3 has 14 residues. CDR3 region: CASSSSTVTDTQYF. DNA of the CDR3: TGTGCCAGCAGTTCGTCGACAGTCACAGATACGCAGTATTTT.

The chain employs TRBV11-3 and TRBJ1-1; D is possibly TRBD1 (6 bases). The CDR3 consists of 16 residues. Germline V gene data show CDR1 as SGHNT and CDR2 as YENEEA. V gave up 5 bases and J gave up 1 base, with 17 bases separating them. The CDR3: CASSGPGTGTNTEAFF. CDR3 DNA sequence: TGTGCCAGCAGCGGTCCGGGCACAGGGACGAACACTGAAGCTTTCTTT.

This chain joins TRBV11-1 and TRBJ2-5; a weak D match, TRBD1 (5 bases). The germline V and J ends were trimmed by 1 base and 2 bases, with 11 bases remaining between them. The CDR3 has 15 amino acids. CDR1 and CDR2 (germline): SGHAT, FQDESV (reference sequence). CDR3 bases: TGTGCCAGCAGCTTAGTGACAGAGCCACAAGAGACCCAGTACTTC. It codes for CASSLVTEPQETQYF.

The CDR3 region is CASSLSGGGYGNEQYF. CDR3 in DNA: TGTGCCAGCAGCTTATCGGGAGGCGGGTACGGGAACGAGCAGTACTTC. The V and J genes are TRBV7-2 and TRBJ2-5; 7 bases map to TRBD2. The J call is doubtful: the DNA matches TRBJ2-7 better. Germline assignment: CDR1 SGHTA and CDR2 FQGNSA. The CDR3 covers 16 residues.

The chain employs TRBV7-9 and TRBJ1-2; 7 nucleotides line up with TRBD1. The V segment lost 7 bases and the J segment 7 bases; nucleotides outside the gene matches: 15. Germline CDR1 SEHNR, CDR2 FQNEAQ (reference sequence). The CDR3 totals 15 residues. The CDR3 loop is CASNLPGTELGGYTF. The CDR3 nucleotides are TGTGCCAGCAATCTCCCCGGGACAGAGCTGGGTGGCTACACCTTC.

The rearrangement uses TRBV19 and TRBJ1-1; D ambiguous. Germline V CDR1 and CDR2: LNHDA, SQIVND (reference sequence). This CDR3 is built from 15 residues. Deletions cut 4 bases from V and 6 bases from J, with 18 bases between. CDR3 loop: CASSRSGGRTPEAFF. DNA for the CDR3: TGTGCCAGTAGTAGGTCGGGAGGGAGGACCCCTGAAGCTTTCTTT.

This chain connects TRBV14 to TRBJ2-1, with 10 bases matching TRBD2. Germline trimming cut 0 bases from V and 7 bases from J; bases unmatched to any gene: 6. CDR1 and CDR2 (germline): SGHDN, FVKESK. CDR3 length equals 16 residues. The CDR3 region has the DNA TGTGCCAGCAGCCAAGATACCAGCGGGAGGGCGAATGAGCAGTTCTTC. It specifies CASSQDTSGRANEQFF.

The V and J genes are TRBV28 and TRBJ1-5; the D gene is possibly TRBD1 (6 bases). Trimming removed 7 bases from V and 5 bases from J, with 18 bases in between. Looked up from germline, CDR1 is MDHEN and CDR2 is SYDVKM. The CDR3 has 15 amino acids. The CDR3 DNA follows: TGTGCCAGCACCTCCGAGGGGGTGGGGTATCAGCCCCAGCATTTT. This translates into CASTSEGVGYQPQHF.

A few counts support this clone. CDR3 DNA: TGTGCCACCAGCAGAGATCGGGGGGACTCCTACGAGCAGTACTTC. Translation: CATSRDRGDSYEQYF. This rearrangement joins TRBV15 to TRBJ2-7, with 7 bases fitting TRBD2. CDR1 LNHNV and CDR2 YYDKDF come from the germline V gene (reference sequence). The CDR3 runs 15 residues. Trimming cost V 0 bases and J 0 bases; bases outside gene matches: 2.

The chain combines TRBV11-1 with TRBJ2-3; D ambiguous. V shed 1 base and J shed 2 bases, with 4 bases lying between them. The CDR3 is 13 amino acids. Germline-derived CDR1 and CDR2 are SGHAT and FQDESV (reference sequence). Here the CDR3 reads CASSLGPTDTQYF. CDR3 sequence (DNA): TGTGCCAGCAGCTTAGGGCCCACAGATACGCAGTATTTT. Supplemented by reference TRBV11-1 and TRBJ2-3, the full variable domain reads EAEVAQSPRYKITEKSQAVAFWCDPISGHATLYWYRQILGQGPELLVQFQDESVVDDSQLPKDRFSAERLKGVDSTLKIQPAELGDSAMYLCASSLGPTDTQYFGPGTRLTVL.

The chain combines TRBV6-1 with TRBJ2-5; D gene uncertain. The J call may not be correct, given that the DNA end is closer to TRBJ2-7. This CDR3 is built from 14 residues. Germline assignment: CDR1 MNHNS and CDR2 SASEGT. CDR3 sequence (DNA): TGTGCCAGCAGCAAAAATGGGTCCCCCTACGAGCAGTACTTC. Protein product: CASSKNGSPYEQYF.

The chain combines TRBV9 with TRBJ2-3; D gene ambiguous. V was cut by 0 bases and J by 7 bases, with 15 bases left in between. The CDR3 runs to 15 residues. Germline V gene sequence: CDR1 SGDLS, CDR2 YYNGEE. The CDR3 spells CASSVAGGLVNTQYF. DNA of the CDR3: TGTGCCAGCAGCGTAGCCGGTGGGCTTGTGAATACGCAGTATTTT.

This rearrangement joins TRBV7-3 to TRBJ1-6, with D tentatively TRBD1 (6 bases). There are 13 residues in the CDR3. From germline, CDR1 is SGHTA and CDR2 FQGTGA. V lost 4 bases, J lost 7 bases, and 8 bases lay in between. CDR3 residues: CASSYDRNSPLHF. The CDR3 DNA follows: TGTGCCAGCAGCTACGACAGGAATTCACCCCTCCACTTT.

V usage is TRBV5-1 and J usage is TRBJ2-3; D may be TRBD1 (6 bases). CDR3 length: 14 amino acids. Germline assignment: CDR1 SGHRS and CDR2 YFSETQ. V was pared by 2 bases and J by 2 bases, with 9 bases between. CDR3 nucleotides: TGCGCCAGCAGCTTTGGGGACAACACAGATACGCAGTATTTT. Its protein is CASSFGDNTDTQYF.

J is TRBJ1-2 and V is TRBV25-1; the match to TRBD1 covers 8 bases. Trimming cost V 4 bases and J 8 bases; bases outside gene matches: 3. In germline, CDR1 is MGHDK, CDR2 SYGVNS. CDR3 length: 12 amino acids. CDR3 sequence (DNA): TGTGCCAGCAGTGGGACAGGGCAGGGCTACACCTTC. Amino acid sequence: CASSGTGQGYTF.

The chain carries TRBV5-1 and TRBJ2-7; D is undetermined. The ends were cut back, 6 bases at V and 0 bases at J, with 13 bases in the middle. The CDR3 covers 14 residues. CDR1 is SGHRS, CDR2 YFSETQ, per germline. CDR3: CASNSGSSSYEQYF. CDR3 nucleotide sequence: TGCGCCAGCAACAGTGGGTCGAGCTCCTACGAGCAGTACTTC.

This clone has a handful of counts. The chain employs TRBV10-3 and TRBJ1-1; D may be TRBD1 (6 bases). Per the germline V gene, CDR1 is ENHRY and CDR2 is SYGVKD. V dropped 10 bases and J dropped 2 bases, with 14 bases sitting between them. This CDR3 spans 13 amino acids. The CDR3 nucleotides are TGTGCCACTACTACAGGGCTTAACACTGAAGCTTTCTTT. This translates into CATTTGLNTEAFF.

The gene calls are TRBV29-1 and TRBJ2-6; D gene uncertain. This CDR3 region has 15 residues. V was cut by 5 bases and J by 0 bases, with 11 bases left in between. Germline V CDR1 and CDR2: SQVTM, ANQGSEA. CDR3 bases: TGCAGCGTTCGAGAGCCTATCTCTGGGGCCAACGTCCTGACTTTC. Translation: CSVREPISGANVLTF.

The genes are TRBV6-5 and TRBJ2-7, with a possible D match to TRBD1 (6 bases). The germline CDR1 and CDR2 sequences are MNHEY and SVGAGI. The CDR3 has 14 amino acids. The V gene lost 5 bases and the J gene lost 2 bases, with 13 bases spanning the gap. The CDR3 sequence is CASSNDRFPYEQYF. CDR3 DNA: TGTGCCAGCAGTAACGACAGGTTCCCCTACGAGCAGTACTTC.

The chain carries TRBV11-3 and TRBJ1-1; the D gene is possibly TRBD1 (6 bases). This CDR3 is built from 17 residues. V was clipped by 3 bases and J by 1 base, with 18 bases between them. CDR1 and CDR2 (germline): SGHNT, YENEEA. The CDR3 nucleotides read TGTGCCAGCAGCTTTAGGAGGGGCTGGACAGCGAACACTGAAGCTTTCTTT. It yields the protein CASSFRRGWTANTEAFF.

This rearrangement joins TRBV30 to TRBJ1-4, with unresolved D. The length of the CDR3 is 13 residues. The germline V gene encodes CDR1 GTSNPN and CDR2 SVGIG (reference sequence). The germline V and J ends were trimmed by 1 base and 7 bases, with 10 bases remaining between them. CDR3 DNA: TGTGCCTGGAGTGGCCTCACGGGTGAAAAACTGTTTTTT. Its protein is CAWSGLTGEKLFF.

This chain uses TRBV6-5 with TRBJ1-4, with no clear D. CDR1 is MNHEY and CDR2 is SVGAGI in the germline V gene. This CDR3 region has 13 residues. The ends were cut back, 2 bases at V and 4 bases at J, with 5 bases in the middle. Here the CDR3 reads CASSYRVNEKLFF. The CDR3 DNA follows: TGTGCCAGCAGTTACAGAGTTAATGAAAAACTGTTTTTT.

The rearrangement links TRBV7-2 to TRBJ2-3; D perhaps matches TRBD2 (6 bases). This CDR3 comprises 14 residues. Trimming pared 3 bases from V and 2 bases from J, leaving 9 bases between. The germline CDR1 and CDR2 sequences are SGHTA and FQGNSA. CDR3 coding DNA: TGTGCCAGCAGCTTCACGGGGGTCACAGATACGCAGTATTTT. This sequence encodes CASSFTGVTDTQYF.

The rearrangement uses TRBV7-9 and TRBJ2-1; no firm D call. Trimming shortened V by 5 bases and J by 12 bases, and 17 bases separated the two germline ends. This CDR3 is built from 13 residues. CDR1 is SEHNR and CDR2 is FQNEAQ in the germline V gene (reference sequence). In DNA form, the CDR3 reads TGTGCCAGCAGCAGACCATCCAGCTGGGGGCAGTTCTTC. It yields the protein CASSRPSSWGQFF.

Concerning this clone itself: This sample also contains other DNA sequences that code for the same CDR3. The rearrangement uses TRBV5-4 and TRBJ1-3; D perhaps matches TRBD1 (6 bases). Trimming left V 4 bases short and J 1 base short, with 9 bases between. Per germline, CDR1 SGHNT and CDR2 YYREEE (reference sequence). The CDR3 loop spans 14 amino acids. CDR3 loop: CASSLQGSGNTIYF. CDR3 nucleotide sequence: TGTGCCAGCAGCCTGCAGGGGTCTGGAAACACCATATATTTT.

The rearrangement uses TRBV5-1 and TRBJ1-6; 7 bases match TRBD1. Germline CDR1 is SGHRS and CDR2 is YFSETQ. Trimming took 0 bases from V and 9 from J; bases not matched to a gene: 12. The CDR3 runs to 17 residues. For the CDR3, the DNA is TGCGCCAGCAGCTTGGCCCAGGGGGTGGCTCATGGTTCACCCCTCCACTTT. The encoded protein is CASSLAQGVAHGSPLHF.

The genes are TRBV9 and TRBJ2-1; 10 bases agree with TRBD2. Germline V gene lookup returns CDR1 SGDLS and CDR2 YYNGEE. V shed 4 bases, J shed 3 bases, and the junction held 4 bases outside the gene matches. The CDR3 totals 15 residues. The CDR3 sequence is CASSLAGDSYNEQFF. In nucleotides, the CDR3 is TGTGCCAGCAGCCTAGCGGGAGATAGCTACAATGAGCAGTTCTTC. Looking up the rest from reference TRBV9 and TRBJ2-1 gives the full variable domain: DSGVTQTPKHLITATGQRVTLRCSPRSGDLSVYWYQQSLDQGLQFLIQYYNGEERAKGNILERFSAQQFPDLHSELNLSSLELGDSALYFCASSLAGDSYNEQFFGPGTRLTVL.

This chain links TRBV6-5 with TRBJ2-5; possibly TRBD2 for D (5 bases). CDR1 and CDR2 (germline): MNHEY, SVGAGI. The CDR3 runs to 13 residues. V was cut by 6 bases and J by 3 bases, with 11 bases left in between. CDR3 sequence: CASSRAEEETQYF. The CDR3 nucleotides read TGTGCCAGCAGCCGAGCGGAGGAAGAGACCCAGTACTTC.

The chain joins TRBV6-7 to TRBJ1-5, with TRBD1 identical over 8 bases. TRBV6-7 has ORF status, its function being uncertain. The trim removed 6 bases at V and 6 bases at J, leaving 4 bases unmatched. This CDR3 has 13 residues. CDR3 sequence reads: CASSSGGGQPQHF. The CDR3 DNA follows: TGTGCCAGCAGCTCAGGGGGCGGTCAGCCCCAGCATTTT.

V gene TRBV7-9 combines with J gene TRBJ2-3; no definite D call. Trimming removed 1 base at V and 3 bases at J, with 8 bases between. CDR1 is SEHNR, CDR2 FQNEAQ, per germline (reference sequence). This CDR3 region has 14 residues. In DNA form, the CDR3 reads TGTGCCAGCAGCTTAGACATAGCAACAGATACGCAGTATTTT. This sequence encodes CASSLDIATDTQYF. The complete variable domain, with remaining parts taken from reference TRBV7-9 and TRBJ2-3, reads DTGVSQNPRHKITKRGQNVTFRCDPISEHNRLYWYRQTLGQGPEFLTYFQNEAQLEKSRLLSDRFSAERPKGSFSTLEIQRTEQGDSAMYLCASSLDIATDTQYFGPGTRLTVL.